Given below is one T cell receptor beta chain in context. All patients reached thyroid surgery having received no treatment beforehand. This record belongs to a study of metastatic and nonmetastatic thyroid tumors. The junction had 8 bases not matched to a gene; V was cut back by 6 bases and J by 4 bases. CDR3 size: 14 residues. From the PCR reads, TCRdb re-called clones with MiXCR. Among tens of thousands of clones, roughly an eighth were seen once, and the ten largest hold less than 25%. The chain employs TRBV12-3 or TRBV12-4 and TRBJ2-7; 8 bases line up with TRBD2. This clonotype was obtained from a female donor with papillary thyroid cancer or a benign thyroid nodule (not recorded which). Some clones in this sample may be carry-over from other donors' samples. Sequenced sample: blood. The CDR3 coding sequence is TGTGCCAGCAGGCAAACTAGCGGAGGTTACGAGCAGTACTTC. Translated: CASRQTSGGYEQYF.